This T cell receptor beta chain was identified during a study of PD-L1 blockade in urothelial cancer. V was shortened by 1 base and J by 2 bases, with 12 bases between the two germline ends. CDR1 and CDR2 from the germline V gene are SEHNR and FQNEAQ (reference sequence). The CDR3 is made up of 15 amino acids. This sample's time point: pretreatment peripheral blood. This table comes from immunoSEQ multiplex PCR, and its TCRdb copy is limited to in-frame clones, with some not included. The repertoire holds roughly 51,000 clones, with 79% as singletons. This material consisted of PBMCs, taken around atezolizumab (anti-PD-L1) treatment. The rearrangement joins TRBV7-9 to TRBJ2-7; D may be TRBD2 (5 bases). The TCR comes from a man aged 65 to 85 with urothelial cancer. Here the CDR3 reads CASSLVPDFTYEQYF. The CDR3 DNA follows: TGTGCCAGCAGCTTAGTTCCGGACTTTACCTACGAGCAGTACTTC.